This T cell receptor beta chain was sequenced in a study of a mutant IDH1 vaccine in newly diagnosed glioma (dated by TCRdb to the early 2020s). Study-wide context: Of the 25 to 35 patients who were treated, about 60% were male and around 40% were female, and the mean age was approximately 40 years. Prior to enrollment, standard therapy consisting of radiotherapy alone, temozolomide alone, or radiochemotherapy with temozolomide had been administered to patients, with the combination being received by most patients. Peripheral blood was collected at six visits: V03 (baseline), V05, V07, V10, V12 and V13. Longitudinal TCRB deep sequencing was performed for fewer than 30 treated patients wherever samples were available for exploratory analyses.

Libraries were made using the immunoSEQ multiplex PCR assay. Rearranged TCR beta chain sequences were amplified using the hsTCRB Kit according to the manufacturer's protocol. TCRB libraries were sequenced on an Illumina MiSeq. As for how the authors treated the data: The proprietary platform of the kit vendor was used for demultiplexing, trimming and gene mapping. Sourced from immuneACCESS, this table was stored by TCRdb with only in-frame sequences that have V and J called. A share of the clones is absent; for the studies checked, an unresolved V gene accounts for under half, and the remainder has no known explanation. The V and J calls and the clone size are those of that table, but D and trimming were determined from the DNA. In all, the sample holds some 70,000 clones, and less than 85% of those were seen once. The top ten constitute 7.5% to 9% of the sample. The sample's time point label, in plain terms: baseline, week 1 (first vaccination visit). Explained via the paper, the treatment or condition label denotes: pre-vaccination baseline after standard-of-care therapy. Newly diagnosed WHO grade 3 or 4 IDH1-mutant astrocytomas showing loss of nuclear ATRX were present in the donors. The samples were drawn from NOA16, a multicentre, single-arm, open-label phase I trial in Germany that tested a mutant IDH1 peptide vaccine in humans for the first time. For immunogenicity testing, the blood drawn at visit V03 was used as the baseline sample. The DNeasy Blood and Tissue Kit was used to extract genomic DNA from EDTA blood for TCRB sequencing.

To note about this clone: Its antigen specificity is not known. Base qualities are not provided; no much larger clone lies one nucleotide away.

Measured from the cysteine to the phenylalanine, the CDR3 is 16 residues long. Only the CDR3 DNA is retained, 48 bases long and in frame from the first base. The CDR1 and CDR2 encoded by the germline V gene are SQVTM and ANQGSEA. V loses 5 bases at its end and J loses 0 bases; junction bases beyond the gene matches: 9. What the study reported, not specific to this receptor: Pseudoprogression seemed to be unrelated to changes in the top peripheral T cell clonotypes found by TCRB sequencing. The authors noted that analyses of patient blood samples could not be reproduced because of sample limitations. Availability determined which PBMC samples were chosen for TCRB deep sequencing. Immune responses induced by the vaccine were seen in roughly 95% of patients across multiple MHC alleles.

The specimen comprised PBMCs, sampled from a glioma patient treated with radiotherapy, temozolomide or both. The sequence is built from TRBV29-1 and TRBJ2-1, and 8 bases in between align with TRBD1. The sequence derives from a man aged 45-65 years with glioma. The CDR3 protein: CSVPTGGSFSYNEQFF. Read as DNA, the sequence is TGCAGCGTTCCCACAGGGGGTTCTTTCTCCTACAATGAGCAGTTCTTC.